This T cell receptor beta chain derives from a study of shared clonotypes between healthy human individuals. The overall study: Researchers assigned three CD4 naive, three CD4 memory, two CD8 naive and one CD8 memory plate to each donor. The study's findings and limits: Rarefaction gave evidence that sorted-subset sequencing remained incomplete despite large depth. In contrast to clonotypes shared by all four donors, non-shared clonotypes had lower generation probabilities. Generally, naive subsets came out with larger estimated richness than memory subsets.

V shed 4 bases, J shed 0 bases, and the junction held 8 bases outside the gene matches. The V gene's germline CDR1 is LNHDA and CDR2 SQIVND (reference sequence). The CDR3 is 17 residues long. Sequencing used immunoSEQ multiplex PCR; TCRdb keeps in-frame clones, though not all of them. The repertoire holds over 950,000 clones, with about 80% as singletons. As to this clone: The antigen is undetermined.

Specimen: memory CD4+ T cells from PBMCs. Subset described: CD45RA-negative fraction. This clonotype was sampled from a man between 18 and 29 years old in good health. Some clones in this sample may be carry-over from other donors' samples. The chain links TRBV19 to TRBJ2-1; 8 positions agree with TRBD2. The CDR3 sequence: CASSTRLAFRSYNEQFF. The CDR3 bases are TGTGCCAGTAGTACCAGACTAGCGTTCCGCTCCTACAATGAGCAGTTCTTC.